One sample yielded the 31 T cell receptor beta chains listed below, sequenced in a study of blood T cell repertoires in COVID-19. Generated by immunoSEQ multiplex PCR, the TCRdb table keeps only in-frame clones and is missing some. The sample has tens of thousands of clones; 80% to 85% are singletons. The sequenced sample consisted of peripheral blood. The source of these receptors is a man at least 80 years old with active or convalescent COVID-19.

V is TRBV19 and J is TRBJ2-3; 7 bases are shared with TRBD1. The CDR3 has 16 residues. Germline V gene lookup returns CDR1 LNHDA and CDR2 SQIVND (reference sequence). After removal of 9 bases from V and 0 bases from J, the junction contained 12 bases not matched to a gene. CDR3 loop: CASQIGGRGSTDTQYF. CDR3 nucleotide sequence: TGTGCCAGCCAGATAGGGGGCCGGGGTAGCACAGATACGCAGTATTTT.

The chain is built from TRBV28 and TRBJ1-2, with a tentative D call TRBD1 (6 bases). CDR3 size: 15 residues. Trimming took off 1 base at V and 0 bases at J, with 9 bases between the two ends. CDR1 is MDHEN, CDR2 SYDVKM, per germline. The CDR3: CASSLSRGPNYGYTF. The CDR3 DNA reads as TGTGCCAGCAGTTTATCCAGGGGCCCTAACTATGGCTACACCTTC.

This clone appeared once. The chain recombines TRBV3-1 (or the pseudogene TRBV3-2) with TRBJ2-7; 13 bases are a match to TRBD2. CDR3 length equals 15 residues. The junction had 0 bases not matched to a gene; V was cut back by 4 bases and J by 0 bases. Germline CDR1 reads LGHDT; CDR2 reads YNNKEL (reference sequence). Written as DNA, the CDR3 is TGTGCCAGCAGCCGACTAGCGGGAGGCTCCTACGAGCAGTACTTC. This gives the protein CASSRLAGGSYEQYF.

The chain couples TRBV5-6 to TRBJ1-2, with 10 bases that match TRBD1. CDR3 length: 15 amino acids. Looked up from germline, CDR1 is SGHDT and CDR2 is YYEEEE. V trimming: 4 bases; J trimming: 8 bases; junction bases outside the gene matches: 11. CDR3 sequence (DNA): TGTGCCAGCAGCGCCGCCGGGACAGGGGTTTGGGGCTACACCTTC. Amino acid sequence: CASSAAGTGVWGYTF.

The J gene is TRBJ1-1, the V gene TRBV6-6; 7 bases match TRBD1. Unmatched junction bases numbered 9, after V lost 4 bases and J lost 7 bases. The germline CDR1 and CDR2 sequences are MNHNY and SVGAGI (reference sequence). The CDR3 has 14 residues. DNA for the CDR3: TGTGCCAGCAGTTCGGGACAGCCGGGCGGTGAAGCTTTCTTT. Its protein product is CASSSGQPGGEAFF.

The rearrangement uses TRBV5-4 and TRBJ2-1; 9 bases are a match to TRBD1. The CDR3 totals 15 residues. Trimming took 1 base from V and 6 from J; bases not matched to a gene: 5. Germline CDR1 and CDR2: SGHNT and YYREEE (reference sequence). CDR3: CASSLRTGEVNEQFF. The CDR3 nucleotides are TGTGCCAGCAGCTTGAGGACAGGGGAGGTCAATGAGCAGTTCTTC. The full variable domain, in which reference TRBV5-4 and TRBJ2-1 provide the parts outside the CDR3, is ETGVTQSPTHLIKTRGQQVTLRCSSQSGHNTVSWYQQALGQGPQFIFQYYREEENGRGNFPPRFSGLQFPNYSSELNVNALELDDSALYLCASSLRTGEVNEQFFGPGTRLTVL.

The chain couples TRBV7-9 to TRBJ2-6; D gene unclear. Germline V gives CDR1 SEHNR, CDR2 FQNEAQ (reference sequence). This CDR3 has 15 amino acids. Trimming stripped 3 bases from V and 4 bases from J, with 10 bases between. The CDR3 region has the DNA TGTGCCAGCAGCTTGCGGTCCAGAGGGGCCAACGTCCTGACTTTC. Translated, it gives CASSLRSRGANVLTF.

This clone was seen just once. The chain couples TRBV7-2 to TRBJ1-4, with D perhaps TRBD1 (6 bases). Trimming shortened V by 1 base and J by 8 bases, and 14 bases separated the two germline ends. The CDR3 loop spans 15 amino acids. Germline V CDR1 and CDR2: SGHTA, FQGNSA. CDR3 sequence: CASSLGGRGGEKLFF. CDR3 nucleotides: TGTGCCAGCAGCTTAGGAGGCAGGGGCGGGGAAAAACTGTTTTTT.

The V call is TRBV15, the J call TRBJ2-2; TRBD2 aligns across 7 bases. Germline CDR1 is LNHNV and CDR2 is YYDKDF (reference sequence). V gave up 1 base and J gave up 3 bases; unmatched junction bases: 8. The CDR3 consists of 17 residues. CDR3 sequence: CATSRVKASGDTGELFF. CDR3 nucleotides: TGTGCCACCAGCAGAGTTAAGGCTAGCGGAGACACCGGGGAGCTGTTTTTT.

This clone was observed a single time. This chain uses TRBV5-6 with TRBJ2-5; D might be TRBD2 (5 bases). CDR1 and CDR2 from the germline V gene are SGHDT and YYEEEE. The CDR3 covers 12 residues. The V end lost 4 bases, the J end lost 5 bases, and 9 bases lay between the germline ends. CDR3 protein: CASSKPGETQYF. The CDR3 nucleotides are TGTGCCAGCAGCAAGCCGGGGGAGACCCAGTACTTC.

This sequence joins TRBV6-5 and TRBJ2-7; 9 nucleotides align to TRBD1. The CDR3 extends over 13 amino acids. The trim removed 5 bases at V and 2 bases at J, leaving 1 base unmatched. Germline V gene sequence: CDR1 MNHEY, CDR2 SVGAGI. As DNA, the CDR3 is TGTGCCAGCAGTAGGACAGGGGCCTACGAGCAGTACTTC. This gives the protein CASSRTGAYEQYF.

The V gene is TRBV7-9, the J gene TRBJ2-3, with 8 bases that match TRBD1. From germline, CDR1 is SEHNR and CDR2 FQNEAQ (reference sequence). V gave up 5 bases and J gave up 2 bases; unmatched junction bases: 6. The CDR3 covers 15 residues. The CDR3 loop is CASSQWTGNTDTQYF. The CDR3 DNA follows: TGTGCCAGCAGCCAATGGACAGGGAACACAGATACGCAGTATTTT.

This clone was observed once. J is TRBJ1-5 and V is TRBV27, with 8 positions matching TRBD1. The CDR3 has 19 residues. Trimming at V came to 4 bases and at J to 1 base, leaving 15 bases not matched to a gene. Germline V lookup: CDR1 MNHEY, CDR2 SMNVEV (reference sequence). The CDR3 is CASSSDRGGMLGSNQPQHF. The CDR3 DNA follows: TGTGCCAGCAGTTCAGACAGGGGCGGGATGTTGGGAAGCAATCAGCCCCAGCATTTT.

The V gene is TRBV29-1, the J gene TRBJ2-1; 11 bases are shared with TRBD2. V lost 8 bases and J lost 5; bases outside the gene matches: 5. The CDR3 extends over 13 amino acids. CDR1 SQVTM and CDR2 ANQGSEA come from the germline V gene. The CDR3 region is CSLAGLADNEQFF. In DNA form, the CDR3 reads TGCAGCCTGGCGGGACTAGCGGACAATGAGCAGTTCTTC.

The chain joins TRBV7-2 to TRBJ2-7, with D maybe TRBD2 (6 bases). CDR1 and CDR2 (germline): SGHTA, FQGNSA. Trimming took 3 bases from V and 0 from J, leaving 12 bases between them. This CDR3 region has 15 residues. The CDR3 protein is CASSFGRGSSYEQYF. The CDR3 DNA follows: TGTGCCAGCAGCTTCGGGCGGGGAAGCTCCTACGAGCAGTACTTC.

The DNA for the CDR3 is TGTGCCAGCAAGAGGGTGGGAGGGGTTCAAGAGACCCAGTACTTC. It is translated as CASKRVGGVQETQYF. This rearrangement joins TRBV27 to TRBJ2-5, with 7 bases aligning to TRBD2. Per germline, CDR1 MNHEY and CDR2 SMNVEV (reference sequence). The CDR3 covers 15 residues. The junction had 10 bases not matched to a gene; V was cut back by 7 bases and J by 2 bases.

The chain combines TRBV7-9 with TRBJ2-5, with 8 bases lining up with TRBD1. The CDR3 is 13 residues long. The germline CDR1 and CDR2 sequences are SEHNR and FQNEAQ (reference sequence). The trim removed 5 bases at V and 5 bases at J, leaving 4 bases unmatched. The CDR3 nucleotides are TGTGCCAGCAGCCGGACAGGGTGGGAGACCCAGTACTTC. This gives the protein CASSRTGWETQYF.

The chain has TRBV4-3 and TRBJ2-7; no reliable D call. The germline V gene has CDR1 LGHNA and CDR2 YSLEER. This CDR3 is built from 13 residues. Trimming pared 1 base from V and 4 bases from J, leaving 8 bases between. CDR3 in amino acids: CASSQAPRYEQYF. CDR3 DNA: TGCGCCAGCAGCCAAGCTCCCCGTTACGAGCAGTACTTC.

In DNA, the CDR3 is TGTGCCAGCAGCCCCGGCGGGGTTACTAATGAAAAACTGTTTTTT. This gives the protein CASSPGGVTNEKLFF. The V gene is TRBV11-3, the J gene TRBJ1-4; D is unresolved. This CDR3 is built from 15 residues. Looked up from germline, CDR1 is SGHNT and CDR2 is YENEEA. The V end lost 5 bases, the J end lost 2 bases, and 12 bases lay between the germline ends.

V gene TRBV10-3 combines with J gene TRBJ1-4; possibly TRBD1 for D (6 bases). Germline assignment: CDR1 ENHRY and CDR2 SYGVKD. V gave up 3 bases and J gave up 0 bases, with 14 bases separating them. This CDR3 contains 17 residues. The DNA of the CDR3 is TGTGCCATCAGTGACCAGCTGGGGGGGCCAACTAATGAAAAACTGTTTTTT. Its protein is CAISDQLGGPTNEKLFF.

This sequence joins TRBV30 and TRBJ1-2; 9 bases line up with TRBD1. The V gene end was trimmed by 5 bases and the J gene end by 0 bases; junction bases not matched to a gene: 4. The CDR3 is 14 residues long. Germline CDR1 is GTSNPN and CDR2 is SVGIG (reference sequence). Here the CDR3 DNA reads TGTGCCTGGTCGGGACAGGGACCTAACTATGGCTACACCTTC. Translating gives CAWSGQGPNYGYTF.

V and J are TRBV3-1 (or the pseudogene TRBV3-2) and TRBJ2-1, with D possibly TRBD2 on 5 matching bases. Per germline, CDR1 LGHDT and CDR2 YNNKEL (reference sequence). This CDR3 spans 14 amino acids. V was trimmed by 3 bases and J by 11 bases, leaving 17 bases between them. CDR3 region: CASSHETSSEKQFF. CDR3 coding DNA: TGTGCCAGCAGCCACGAAACCAGTAGCGAGAAGCAGTTCTTC.

CDR3 bases: TGTGCCATCAGGCGAGGACAGGGTGACACCGGGGAGCTGTTTTTT. Its protein product is CAIRRGQGDTGELFF. The chain couples TRBV10-3 to TRBJ2-2; the match to TRBD1 covers 8 bases. Germline CDR1 is ENHRY and CDR2 is SYGVKD. The CDR3 has 15 amino acids. J lost 3 bases, V lost 6 bases, and 6 bases had no gene match.

This CDR3 is CASSLDSYSYEQYF. The CDR3 DNA reads as TGTGCCAGCAGTTTAGACAGCTACTCCTACGAGCAGTACTTC. The chain joins TRBV6-5 to TRBJ2-7, with D maybe TRBD1 (5 bases). CDR1 and CDR2 from the germline V gene are MNHEY and SVGAGI. The V gene lost 4 bases and the J gene lost 0 bases, with 10 bases spanning the gap. The CDR3 runs to 14 residues.

The chain has TRBV19 and TRBJ2-2, with D unresolved. In germline, CDR1 is LNHDA, CDR2 SQIVND (reference sequence). The ends were cut back, 3 bases at V and 0 bases at J, with 11 bases in the middle. The CDR3 contains 16 residues. The CDR3 DNA is TGTGCCAGTAGTATTCCCCGGTTTCCGAACACCGGGGAGCTGTTTTTT. It encodes CASSIPRFPNTGELFF.

The chain recombines TRBV30 with TRBJ2-5, with D possibly TRBD2 on 6 matching bases. Germline loops: CDR1 GTSNPN, CDR2 SVGIG (reference sequence). V was pared by 2 bases and J by 2 bases, with 15 bases between. This CDR3 is built from 15 residues. The CDR3 reads CAWSPRVSGQETQYF. CDR3 bases: TGTGCCTGGAGTCCTAGAGTTAGCGGACAAGAGACCCAGTACTTC.

This chain uses TRBV6-2 or TRBV6-3 with TRBJ2-1; TRBD2 aligns across 9 bases. CDR3 size: 15 residues. V lost 6 bases, J lost 6 bases, and 9 bases stayed unmatched. Germline V CDR1 and CDR2: MNHEY, SVGEGT. CDR3 protein: CASSWTGTSINEQFF. The CDR3 coding sequence is TGTGCCAGCAGCTGGACCGGGACTAGCATCAATGAGCAGTTCTTC.

This chain joins TRBV6-5 and TRBJ2-7; no definite D call. Trimming cost V 7 bases and J 4 bases, with 14 bases left between them. The CDR3 has 13 residues. Germline CDR1 MNHEY, CDR2 SVGAGI. In DNA form, the CDR3 reads TGTGCCAGCACCGACCTGTCCGGGTACGAGCAGTACTTC. Amino acids: CASTDLSGYEQYF.

The CDR3 loop is CASSPGQGYGYGYTF. The CDR3 DNA follows: TGTGCCAGCAGTCCCGGACAGGGATACGGCTATGGCTACACCTTC. The chain employs TRBV27 and TRBJ1-2; TRBD1 matches at 8 bases. There are 15 residues in the CDR3. Germline lookup yields CDR1 MNHEY and CDR2 SMNVEV (reference sequence). The junction had 9 bases not matched to a gene; V was cut back by 5 bases and J by 4 bases.

With respect to this clone: Because the CDR3's place on the DNA is in doubt, the DNA is left out and the CDR3 is given as listed by TCRdb. This chain links TRBV28 with TRBJ1-1. The CDR3 contains 15 residues when both ends are counted. Germline V lookup: CDR1 MDHEN, CDR2 SYDVKM. CDR3 sequence reads: CASSFLSLRHTEAFF.

The chain combines TRBV7-9 with TRBJ2-5; possible D gene TRBD2, 6 bases. CDR1 is SEHNR, CDR2 FQNEAQ, per germline (reference sequence). CDR3 size: 17 residues. Trimming took 5 bases from V and 7 from J, leaving 26 bases between them. The CDR3 nucleotides read TGTGCCAGCAGCGTACCGACCGGGGACTTTTCGATGGGGACCCAGTACTTC. Residues: CASSVPTGDFSMGTQYF.